The sequence of this T cell receptor (beta chain) was determined in a study of blood T cell repertoires in COVID-19. As originally analysed: How many nucleated cells were present was estimated from reference gene primer amplification. Some clones are missing from TCRdb's copy, which holds only in-frame ones; the method was immunoSEQ multiplex PCR. V, J and clone size reflect that table, while D and trimming were determined from the DNA. The data contain about 290,000 clones, 89% of them singletons. This clone was seen a few times. V gave up 2 bases and J gave up 4 bases, with 12 bases separating them. The CDR3 extends over 15 amino acids. CDR1 is MNHEY and CDR2 is SVGAGI in the germline V gene.

This chain links TRBV6-5 with TRBJ1-5; D is ambiguous. The sample taken for sequencing was PBMCs or T cells enriched from blood (not recorded which). The sequence was collected from a woman between 40 and 55 years old who had recovered from COVID-19. The CDR3 region has the DNA TGTGCCAGCAGTTACAGTCAGGCTACAAATCAGCCCCAGCATTTT. This sequence encodes CASSYSQATNQPQHF.